These 24 T cell receptor beta chains were sequenced from one sample in a study of T cells in Graves' hyperthyroidism and ophthalmopathy (dated by TCRdb to between 2018 and 2020). The library was built by means of multiplex PCR. Instrument used: Illumina HiSeq 2000. Amplification of TCR beta CDR3 regions was carried out from RNA transcripts. The first round of RT-PCR for the TCR CDR3 was performed with the HTBI primer set and the Qiagen OneStep RT-PCR kit. TCRdb reworked the public reads: Q25 trimming with fastp, MiXCR clone assembly, productive beta chains retained. Entries are consolidated by CDR3 protein sequence, retaining the most common genes and DNA. This sample is represented by over 650,000 distinct CDR3 sequences; roughly 15% of them were singletons. Of the sample, around 8% is held by the ten largest clones. The sample taken for sequencing was blood. Every receptor here comes from a man in his late teens or twenties with Graves' hyperthyroidism.

This clonotype was counted ten times or more. CDR3: CSVEIATWNEQFF. In DNA form, the CDR3 reads TGCAGCGTTGAGATAGCTACTTGGAATGAGCAGTTCTTC. This chain uses TRBV29-1 with TRBJ2-1; no reliable D call. Trimming left V 3 bases short and J 7 bases short, with 13 bases between. CDR3 size: 13 residues. The germline V gene encodes CDR1 SQVTM and CDR2 ANQGSEA.

This clonotype was picked up many times. The rearrangement joins TRBV25-1 to TRBJ2-2; D possibly corresponds to TRBD1 (5 bases). The CDR3 spans 15 residues. Germline V gene data show CDR1 as MGHDK and CDR2 as SYGVNS. The V and J ends lost 3 bases and 3 bases respectively, with 11 bases between them. The CDR3 sequence is CASSDRQGYTGELFF. CDR3 nucleotide sequence: TGTGCCAGCAGTGATCGTCAGGGTTACACCGGGGAGCTGTTTTTT.

Worth noting for this clonotype: A much bigger clone sits one base away, suggesting this may be a read error. This chain uses TRBV27 with TRBJ2-7; 8 bases line up with TRBD1. Germline values: CDR1 MNHEY, CDR2 SMNVEV (reference sequence). The CDR3 length is 14 residues. Germline trimming cut 5 bases from V and 6 bases from J; bases unmatched to any gene: 9. CDR3 region: CASSVGQGGSEQYF. The CDR3, as DNA: TGTGCCAGCAGTGTAGGACAGGGAGGTTCCGAGCAGTACTTC.

V and J are TRBV12-3 or TRBV12-4 and TRBJ2-3, with TRBD2 matching over 9 bases. The CDR3 extends over 13 amino acids. The trim removed 4 bases at V and 14 bases at J, leaving 10 bases unmatched. The CDR3: CASSWASGGRAYF. The CDR3 coding sequence is TGTGCCAGCAGTTGGGCAAGCGGGGGGCGGGCGTATTTT.

The table lists this clonotype with a count of one. V usage is TRBV12-3 or TRBV12-4 and J usage is TRBJ2-7; TRBD2 matches 14 bases. V lost 5 bases, J lost 6 bases, and 9 bases stayed unmatched. CDR3 length equals 16 residues. As DNA, the CDR3 is TGTGCCAGCAGTCCGAGCGGACTAGCGGGAGGTGGCGAGCAGTACTTC. Translation: CASSPSGLAGGGEQYF.

This clonotype was picked up many times. The V gene is TRBV7-9, the J gene TRBJ2-7; TRBD2 might be the D (6 bases). The CDR3 is 14 residues long. Trimming removed 3 bases from V and 7 bases from J, with 16 bases in between. Germline V lookup: CDR1 SEHNR, CDR2 FQNEAQ (reference sequence). This CDR3 is CASSFGMVEGEQYF. DNA for the CDR3: TGTGCCAGCAGCTTTGGTATGGTGGAGGGAGAGCAGTACTTC.

This clonotype came up many times. V is TRBV11-1 and J is TRBJ2-1; 9 bases are a match to TRBD1. The CDR3 is 15 residues long. Germline CDR1 reads SGHAT; CDR2 reads FQDESV (reference sequence). Unmatched junction bases numbered 8, after V lost 3 bases and J lost 8 bases. CDR3 loop: CASSFATGGIDEQFF. For the CDR3, the DNA is TGTGCCAGCAGCTTCGCGACAGGGGGGATTGATGAGCAGTTCTTC.

This clonotype was recorded at least ten times. This chain uses TRBV2 with TRBJ2-7, with D perhaps matching TRBD2 (6 bases). V lost 7 bases and J lost 6, with 10 bases in between. The CDR3 consists of 11 residues. Looked up from germline, CDR1 is SNHLY and CDR2 is FYNNEI. The CDR3 reads CASIRGGEQYF. Here the CDR3 DNA reads TGTGCCAGCATAAGGGGAGGCGAGCAGTACTTC.

This clonotype was observed a few times. The genes are TRBV29-1 and TRBJ2-1; D not resolved. Trimming took 2 bases from V and 4 from J, leaving 15 bases between them. The CDR3 length is 15 residues. Germline V gives CDR1 SQVTM, CDR2 ANQGSEA. DNA for the CDR3: TGCAGCGTTGAATCCCCCCTAGGACGGTACAATGAGCAGTTCTTC. Amino acid sequence: CSVESPLGRYNEQFF.

The table lists this clonotype with many counts. The rearrangement links TRBV7-3 to TRBJ2-3; TRBD2 agrees at 11 bases. CDR1 and CDR2 from the germline V gene are SGHTA and FQGTGA. V was pared by 4 bases and J by 2 bases, with 2 bases of the junction left unmatched. There are 15 residues in the CDR3. In nucleotides, the CDR3 is TGTGCCAGCAGCTGGACTAGCGGGCCCACAGATACGCAGTATTTT. Encoded protein: CASSWTSGPTDTQYF.

This clonotype was counted many times. The CDR3, as DNA: TGTGCCAGCAGCTCATGGGAAATTGGAACAGATACGCAGTATTTT. Translating it yields CASSSWEIGTDTQYF. The chain carries TRBV7-9 and TRBJ2-3; the D is unclear. This CDR3 contains 15 residues. V gave up 4 bases and J gave up 3 bases, with 14 bases separating them. Looked up from germline, CDR1 is SEHNR and CDR2 is FQNEAQ (reference sequence). The full variable domain, completed using reference TRBV7-9 and TRBJ2-3, is DTGVSQNPRHKITKRGQNVTFRCDPISEHNRLYWYRQTLGQGPEFLTYFQNEAQLEKSRLLSDRFSAERPKGSFSTLEIQRTEQGDSAMYLCASSSWEIGTDTQYFGPGTRLTVL.

This clonotype was found once. The V gene is TRBV7-8, the J gene TRBJ1-1; 11 positions agree with TRBD1. Per germline, CDR1 SGHVS and CDR2 FQNEAQ. V lost 5 bases to trimming and J lost 3 bases; unmatched junction nucleotides: 11. The CDR3 spans 17 residues. The CDR3 protein is CASSQDRGREKYTEAFF. In DNA form, the CDR3 reads TGTGCCAGCAGCCAGGACAGGGGGCGCGAGAAGTACACTGAAGCTTTCTTT.

In its sample, this clonotype was seen many times. This chain links TRBV6-1 with TRBJ1-2, with D possibly TRBD1 on 5 matching bases. CDR1 MNHNS and CDR2 SASEGT come from the germline V gene. The CDR3 loop spans 13 amino acids. With 3 bases removed from V and 7 bases from J, the gap between germline ends came to 12 bases. CDR3 sequence reads: CASSDWGRSGYTF. As DNA, the CDR3 is TGTGCCAGCAGTGACTGGGGACGGAGTGGCTACACCTTC.

This clonotype was detected ten times or more. The chain recombines TRBV2 with TRBJ2-7; 10 bases align to TRBD1. Per the germline V gene, CDR1 is SNHLY and CDR2 is FYNNEI. The V gene end was trimmed by 7 bases and the J gene end by 3 bases; junction bases not matched to a gene: 3. The CDR3 has 13 amino acids. The CDR3 loop reads CASIRDRGYEQYF. The CDR3 nucleotides read TGTGCCAGCATCCGGGACAGGGGCTACGAGCAGTACTTC. Based on the CDR3 plus reference TRBV2 and TRBJ2-7, the full variable domain is EPEVTQTPSHQVTQMGQEVILRCVPISNHLYFYWYRQILGQKVEFLVSFYNNEISEKSEIFDDQFSVERPDGSNFTLKIRSTKLEDSAMYFCASIRDRGYEQYFGPGTRLTVT.

In this sample, this clonotype turned up a few times. The CDR3 loop reads CATASGGAYGANVLTF. DNA for the CDR3: TGTGCCACCGCTTCTGGTGGGGCTTATGGGGCCAACGTCCTGACTTTC. The J gene is TRBJ2-6, the V gene TRBV10-3; D might be TRBD1 (5 bases). Trimming pared 10 bases from V and 3 bases from J, leaving 19 bases between. The CDR3 sequence is 16 residues long. Germline V gene data show CDR1 as ENHRY and CDR2 as SYGVKD.

Comments on this clonotype: Possible read error: a much larger clone is one base away. The genes are TRBV7-3 and TRBJ2-3, with 13 bases fitting TRBD2. In germline, CDR1 is SGHTA, CDR2 FQGTGA. The length of the CDR3 is 16 residues. This chain's CDR3 is CAGSQGGLAGTDTQYF. The CDR3 DNA reads TGTGCCGGCAGCCAAGGGGGACTAGCGGGGACAGATACGCAGTATTTT.

The table lists this clonotype with a count of one. This chain connects TRBV6-1 to TRBJ2-7, with 7 bases identical to TRBD1. The V gene's germline CDR1 is MNHNS and CDR2 SASEGT. The CDR3 sequence is 15 residues long. V was pared by 5 bases and J by 3 bases, with 10 bases of the junction left unmatched. The CDR3: CASSKGADANYEQYF. DNA for the CDR3: TGTGCCAGCAGTAAGGGGGCTGACGCCAACTACGAGCAGTACTTC.

The chain uses TRBV15 and TRBJ2-1; 9 bases align to TRBD1. J lost 9 bases, V lost 6 bases, and 12 bases had no gene match. The CDR3 consists of 15 residues. Germline V CDR1 and CDR2: LNHNV, YYDKDF (reference sequence). The DNA of the CDR3 is TGTGCCACCAGGCCCCACGCCGGGACAGGGAGTGAGCAGTTCTTC. Its protein product is CATRPHAGTGSEQFF.

In its sample, this clonotype was seen many times. V gene TRBV12-3 or TRBV12-4 combines with J gene TRBJ1-1; a possible D gene is TRBD1 (5 bases). The CDR3 covers 15 residues. Deletions cut 4 bases from V and 0 bases from J, with 12 bases between. CDR3 coding DNA: TGTGCCAGCAGTTCGGCGGGACTGCTGAACACTGAAGCTTTCTTT. Encoded protein: CASSSAGLLNTEAFF.

This clonotype was seen at least ten times. This sequence joins TRBV6-2 or TRBV6-3 and TRBJ2-7; D may correspond to TRBD1 or TRBD2 (5 bases each). Trimming removed 6 bases from V and 3 bases from J, with 12 bases in between. CDR3 length: 13 residues. Germline assignment: CDR1 MNHEY and CDR2 SVGEGT. CDR3 sequence (DNA): TGTGCCAGCAGAATGGGACCGGGCTACGAGCAGTACTTC. Protein: CASRMGPGYEQYF.

This clonotype has a handful of counts. This chain connects TRBV7-2 to TRBJ2-5, with 12 bases lining up with TRBD2. The V segment lost 5 bases and the J segment 7 bases; nucleotides outside the gene matches: 8. Germline CDR1 is SGHTA and CDR2 is FQGNSA. The CDR3 contains 15 residues. CDR3 residues: CASSHILAGGGTQYF. CDR3 bases: TGTGCCAGCAGCCATATTCTAGCGGGAGGGGGGACCCAGTACTTC.

This clonotype was found many times. The gene calls are TRBV28 and TRBJ2-5; 7 nucleotides line up with TRBD1. V was pared by 6 bases and J by 3 bases, with 7 bases of the junction left unmatched. Germline V gene data show CDR1 as MDHEN and CDR2 as SYDVKM. This CDR3 region has 14 residues. The CDR3 region is CASRPTGQEETQYF. The CDR3 region has the DNA TGTGCCAGCAGGCCTACCGGACAGGAAGAGACCCAGTACTTC.

This clonotype occurred many times. The rearrangement links TRBV6-1 to TRBJ2-5; D possibly corresponds to TRBD1 (5 bases). Germline V gene sequence: CDR1 MNHNS, CDR2 SASEGT. CDR3 length equals 13 residues. V was clipped by 6 bases and J by 2 bases, with 10 bases between them. The CDR3 reads CASRDDSQETQYF. The CDR3 DNA reads TGTGCCAGCAGAGATGACAGTCAAGAGACCCAGTACTTC.

In this sample, this clonotype turned up many times. J is TRBJ2-7 and V is TRBV20-1, with TRBD2 as a possible D gene (5 bases). V lost 0 bases and J 0 bases, leaving 12 bases between the germline ends. The CDR3 runs 15 residues. Germline V gene lookup returns CDR1 DFQATT and CDR2 SNEGSKA (reference sequence). The CDR3 DNA reads as TGCAGTGCTAGAGACGGGGATTATGGCTCCTACGAGCAGTACTTC. The encoded protein is CSARDGDYGSYEQYF.